What follows are 6 T cell receptor beta chains derived from one specimen sequenced in a study of shared clonotypes between healthy human individuals. Data came from immunoSEQ multiplex PCR; TCRdb stores just in-frame clones and leaves some out. The sample records around 980,000 clones, approximately 80% being singletons. Sequencing input: memory CD4+ T cells from PBMCs. Subset meaning: CD45RA-negative fraction. The receptors were sampled from a young man in good health. Some clones in this sample may be carry-over from other donors' samples.

CDR3 protein: CAGRGRVDGYTF. Written as DNA, the CDR3 is TGTGCCGGCCGTGGACGCGTTGATGGCTACACCTTC. The chain joins TRBV28 to TRBJ1-2, with unresolved D. From germline, CDR1 is MDHEN and CDR2 SYDVKM. Trimming took 11 bases from V and 6 from J, leaving 16 bases between them. This CDR3 spans 12 amino acids.

This chain joins TRBV6-5 and TRBJ2-7; 12 nucleotides agree with TRBD2. V shed 6 bases, J shed 4 bases, and the junction held 7 bases outside the gene matches. Germline lookup yields CDR1 MNHEY and CDR2 SVGAGI. The CDR3 length is 15 residues. The CDR3 loop reads CASRSGTSGLYEQYF. CDR3 sequence (DNA): TGTGCCAGCAGATCCGGGACTAGCGGGCTTTACGAGCAGTACTTC.

The chain uses TRBV18 and TRBJ2-1; 11 nucleotides match TRBD1. This CDR3 is 16 amino acids long. Germline V gene data show CDR1 as KGHSH and CDR2 as LQKENI. J gave up 4 bases and V 5 bases, and 7 bases lay outside the gene matches. The chain's CDR3 is CASSSRGTGGYNEQFF. CDR3 DNA sequence: TGTGCCAGCTCAAGCCGCGGGACAGGGGGTTACAATGAGCAGTTCTTC.

This clone was counted only a few times. The rearrangement joins TRBV4-1 to TRBJ1-4; D perhaps matches TRBD1 (6 bases). Per the germline V gene, CDR1 is MGHRA and CDR2 is YSYEKL. V gave up 1 base and J gave up 0 bases, with 9 bases separating them. This CDR3 is 16 amino acids long. The CDR3 DNA is TGCGCCAGCAGCCAAGGGACAGCGCCAACTAATGAAAAACTGTTTTTT. Translation: CASSQGTAPTNEKLFF.

The J gene is TRBJ1-2, the V gene TRBV7-9, with D perhaps TRBD1 (6 bases). Trimming took 8 bases from V and 6 from J, leaving 16 bases between them. CDR1 and CDR2 (germline): SEHNR, FQNEAQ (reference sequence). The CDR3 loop spans 13 amino acids. The CDR3 region has the DNA TGTGCCAGCTCCTTGGGCACAGGGCATGGCTACACCTTC. It encodes CASSLGTGHGYTF.

Details on this clone: One end of the junction does not line up with germline, which may come from a read error. CDR3 residues: CASSRDGLNSPLHF. The CDR3 region has the DNA TGTGCCTCGAGTCGGGACGGACTCAATTCACCCCTCCACTTT. V gene TRBV30 combines with J gene TRBJ1-6; D may be TRBD1 (5 bases). The CDR3 is 14 residues long. In germline, CDR1 is GTSNPN, CDR2 SVGIG (reference sequence).